Following are 6 T cell receptor beta chains from one sample sequenced in a study of T-cell memory formation after mild COVID-19. TCRdb re-derived calls from the 5' RACE reads in MiXCR, one entry per CDR3 protein. Here the sample spans 250,000 to 350,000 distinct CDR3 sequences, roughly a fifth being singletons. Sequenced sample: PBMCs or a T cell subset sorted from them (not recorded which). The origin of the receptors is a man aged 18 to 29 who had mild COVID-19 (a few samples of this study predate the infection). Cell type and time point are not known.

This chain links TRBV4-1 with TRBJ2-3; TRBD1 might be the D (6 bases). V lost 1 base to trimming and J lost 2 bases, with 13 bases between them. The CDR3 is made up of 16 amino acids. Germline V CDR1 and CDR2: MGHRA, YSYEKL. DNA for the CDR3: TGCGCCAGCAGCCAAGTCTTAGGGGGAAACACAGATACGCAGTATTTT. Protein sequence: CASSQVLGGNTDTQYF.

The chain couples TRBV3-1 to TRBJ1-3; the D is unclear. The V end was cut by 4 bases, the J end by 4 bases, with 8 bases between. In germline, CDR1 is LGHDT, CDR2 YNNKEL (reference sequence). The CDR3 covers 13 residues. CDR3: CASSLRTGNTIYF. As DNA, the CDR3 is TGTGCCAGCAGCCTTCGTACGGGAAACACCATATATTTT.

This clonotype occurred a few times. The CDR3 sequence is CSGRLVQETQYF. The CDR3 coding sequence is TGCAGCGGGCGACTGGTCCAAGAGACCCAGTACTTC. The chain joins TRBV29-1 to TRBJ2-5; D not certain. Germline CDR1 reads SQVTM; CDR2 reads ANQGSEA. Trimming pared 7 bases from V and 1 base from J, leaving 10 bases between. The CDR3 sequence is 12 residues long. The complete variable domain, with remaining parts taken from reference TRBV29-1 and TRBJ2-5, reads SAVISQKPSRDICQRGTSLTIQCQVDSQVTMMFWYRQQPGQSLTLIATANQGSEATYESGFVIDKFPISRPNLTFSTLTVSNMSPEDSSIYLCSGRLVQETQYFGPGTRLLVL.

The chain has TRBV7-2 and TRBJ1-2; 7 bases agree with TRBD1. With 7 bases clipped from V and 2 bases from J, the junction kept 7 bases outside the gene matches. The germline V gene encodes CDR1 SGHTA and CDR2 FQGNSA. This CDR3 has 14 amino acids. In DNA form, the CDR3 reads TGTGCCAGCAACCTCGGGACAGCCAACTATGGCTACACCTTC. Translation gives CASNLGTANYGYTF.

This clonotype appeared a few times. The chain links TRBV4-1 to TRBJ1-4; D is unclear. Germline loops: CDR1 MGHRA, CDR2 YSYEKL. The ends were cut back, 8 bases at V and 0 bases at J, with 13 bases in the middle. The length of the CDR3 is 15 residues. The CDR3 region is CASADAGSTNEKLFF. CDR3 in DNA: TGCGCCAGCGCGGACGCGGGATCAACTAATGAAAAACTGTTTTTT.

This clonotype was observed a handful of times. The CDR3 here is CASSQAYRGGTYEQYF. CDR3 coding DNA: TGCGCCAGCAGCCAGGCCTACAGGGGAGGGACCTACGAGCAGTACTTC. The chain is built from TRBV4-3 and TRBJ2-7; D may correspond to TRBD1 or TRBD2 (7 bases each). From germline, CDR1 is LGHNA and CDR2 YSLEER. V gave up 3 bases and J gave up 2 bases, with 17 bases separating them. The CDR3 loop spans 16 amino acids.